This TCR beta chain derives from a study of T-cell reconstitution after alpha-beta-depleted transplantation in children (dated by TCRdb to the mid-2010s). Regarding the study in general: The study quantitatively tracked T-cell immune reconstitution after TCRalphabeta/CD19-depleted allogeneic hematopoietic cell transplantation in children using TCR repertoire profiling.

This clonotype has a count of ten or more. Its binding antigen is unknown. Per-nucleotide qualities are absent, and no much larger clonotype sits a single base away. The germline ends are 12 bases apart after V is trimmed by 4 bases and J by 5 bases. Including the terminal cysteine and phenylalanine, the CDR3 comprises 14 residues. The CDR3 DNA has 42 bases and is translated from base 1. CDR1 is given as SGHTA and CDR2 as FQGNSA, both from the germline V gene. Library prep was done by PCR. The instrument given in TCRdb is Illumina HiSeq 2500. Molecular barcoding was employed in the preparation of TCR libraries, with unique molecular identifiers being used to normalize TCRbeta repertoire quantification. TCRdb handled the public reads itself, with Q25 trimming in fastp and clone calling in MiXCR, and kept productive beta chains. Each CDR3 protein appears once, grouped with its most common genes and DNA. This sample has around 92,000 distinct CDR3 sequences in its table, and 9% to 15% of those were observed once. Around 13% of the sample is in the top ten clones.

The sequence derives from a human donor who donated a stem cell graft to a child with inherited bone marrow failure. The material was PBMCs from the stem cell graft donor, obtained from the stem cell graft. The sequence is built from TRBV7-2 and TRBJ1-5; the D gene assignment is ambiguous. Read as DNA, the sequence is TGTGCCAGCAGCTCGCGGACGGATGATCAGCCCCAGCATTTT. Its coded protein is CASSSRTDDQPQHF.